These 8 T cell receptor beta chains came from one sample sequenced in a study of T cells in Graves' hyperthyroidism and ophthalmopathy. Regions amplified from RNA transcripts were the TCR beta CDR3 regions. The HTBI primer set served for first-round RT-PCR of the TCR CDR3. TCRdb independently ran MiXCR on the multiplex PCR reads; one entry per CDR3 protein. The table includes about 520,000 distinct CDR3 sequences, approximately 25% detected once. The sample consisted of blood. These receptors were taken from a woman in her 30s with Graves' ophthalmopathy.

This clonotype was recorded at least ten times. CDR3 sequence (DNA): TGCAGTGCTAGACCTGACTCGGGGGGGCTTCAGGCCCAGTACTTC. It translates to CSARPDSGGLQAQYF. The chain couples TRBV20-1 to TRBJ2-5; the match to TRBD2 covers 8 bases. Germline V gene sequence: CDR1 DFQATT, CDR2 SNEGSKA (reference sequence). The CDR3 extends over 15 amino acids. J lost 9 bases, V lost 2 bases, and 14 bases had no gene match.

This clonotype was observed at least ten times. The genes are TRBV28 and TRBJ1-1; D is uncertain. The germline V and J ends were trimmed by 3 bases and 8 bases, with 13 bases remaining between them. From germline, CDR1 is MDHEN and CDR2 SYDVKM. This CDR3 has 13 residues. In nucleotides, the CDR3 is TGTGCCAGCAGTTTCAAAGGGCTTTTCGAAGCTTTCTTT. This translates into CASSFKGLFEAFF.

The CDR3 loop is CASSSVVSGVDAFF. The CDR3 nucleotides are TGTGCCAGCAGCAGTGTAGTGAGCGGCGTAGATGCTTTCTTT. V and J are TRBV11-2 and TRBJ1-1; D call uncertain. This CDR3 spans 14 amino acids. CDR1 is SGHAT and CDR2 is FQNNGV in the germline V gene. V was cut by 5 bases and J by 11 bases, with 21 bases left in between.

This clonotype was detected many times. This chain uses TRBV18 with TRBJ1-1; TRBD1 aligns across 8 bases. The length of the CDR3 is 16 residues. Germline V lookup: CDR1 KGHSH, CDR2 LQKENI. With 3 bases clipped from V and 0 bases from J, the junction kept 6 bases outside the gene matches. CDR3 in amino acids: CASSPQTGELNTEAFF. The CDR3 bases are TGTGCCAGCTCACCTCAGACAGGGGAACTGAACACTGAAGCTTTCTTT.

This clonotype was found many times. The chain combines TRBV6-2 or TRBV6-3 with TRBJ1-2; 8 bases align to TRBD1. The CDR3 is 14 amino acids. Trimming at V came to 6 bases and at J to 5 bases, leaving 8 bases not matched to a gene. CDR1 is MNHEY and CDR2 is SVGEGT in the germline V gene. Written as DNA, the CDR3 is TGTGCCAGCAGCGACAGGGGAGGGACATATGGCTACACCTTC. Translation gives CASSDRGGTYGYTF.

This clonotype has at least ten counts. The chain is built from TRBV4-1 and TRBJ1-2; 12 positions match TRBD1. This CDR3 region has 16 residues. V was clipped by 4 bases and J by 8 bases; unmatched bases: 11. The V gene's germline CDR1 is MGHRA and CDR2 YSYEKL. The CDR3 spells CASSPSGTGGSGGYTF. CDR3 DNA: TGCGCCAGCAGCCCTTCCGGGACAGGGGGCAGTGGAGGCTACACCTTC.

This clonotype was detected a few times. The chain recombines TRBV12-3 or TRBV12-4 with TRBJ2-5; TRBD2 might be the D (7 bases). Trimming shortened V by 7 bases and J by 5 bases, and 14 bases separated the two germline ends. The CDR3 runs 13 residues. This CDR3 reads CASTPGGPETQYF. DNA of the CDR3: TGTGCCAGCACACCCGGGGGGCCTGAGACCCAGTACTTC.

At least ten counts were recorded for this clonotype. The V call is TRBV12-3 or TRBV12-4, the J call TRBJ2-6; a possible D gene is TRBD2 (5 bases). Trimming took 10 bases from V and 4 from J, leaving 8 bases between them. CDR3 size: 12 residues. In DNA, the CDR3 is TGTGCCATCCAGCGGGGGGCCAACGTCCTGACTTTC. This encodes CAIQRGANVLTF.